This T cell receptor (beta chain) was captured in a study of CD8 T cells in Susac syndrome. Study as a whole: Intravenous immunoglobulin alone or corticosteroids were being given to patients with Susac syndrome at blood draw, unless they were therapy-naive. Findings and caveats of the study: An acknowledgment was made by the study that its TCR sequencing and HLA analysis involved relatively few individuals.

0.5 to 1 ug RNA was reverse transcribed with random hexamers. TCR beta CDR3 was amplified by immunoSEQ multiplex PCR. This amplification extended across 54 Vbeta and 13 Jbeta segments. TCRdb redid the calling of the immunoSEQ multiplex PCR reads with MiXCR, one entry per CDR3 protein. The table has roughly 150,000 distinct CDR3 sequences, approximately 95% seen once. The CDR3 is made up of 13 amino acids. CDR1 and CDR2 (germline): MGHRA, YSYEKL. Trimming removed 2 bases from V and 5 bases from J, with 10 bases in between. The authors negatively isolated CD8+ and CD4+ T cells and FACS-enriched TEMRA cells. Points on this clonotype: Its antigen is still unknown.

The sample consisted of CD8+ T cells from PBMCs. This sequence joins TRBV4-1 and TRBJ2-7, with unresolved D. This clonotype was obtained from a human donor with Susac syndrome. CDR3 protein: CASSQRVYDEQYF. CDR3 nucleotide sequence: TGCGCCAGCAGCCAACGCGTCTACGACGAGCAGTACTTC.